This TCR beta chain emerged from a study of T cell changes during pregnancy in multiple sclerosis. The protocol was immunoSEQ multiplex PCR, while the TCRdb copy is restricted to in-frame clones and leaves out a portion. Of 69,000 or so clones listed, around 92% are singletons. Trimming removed 0 bases at V and 6 bases at J, with 8 bases between. Germline V lookup: CDR1 GTSNPN, CDR2 SVGIG (reference sequence). The CDR3 extends over 13 amino acids. The V gene is TRBV30, the J gene TRBJ2-2; D ambiguous. The receptor was derived from a female donor with multiple sclerosis, enrolled in a pregnancy study. The input for sequencing was peripheral blood, taken before pregnancy. In nucleotides, the CDR3 is TGTGCCTGGAGTGTAGGAACAGCCGGGGAGCTGTTTTTT. As protein: CAWSVGTAGELFF.